This passage covers 12 T cell receptor beta chains from one sample sequenced in a study of CD8+CD57+ T cells in acquired aplastic anemia. The study profiled TCR beta VDJ and CDR3 using genomic DNA as template. TCRdb reanalysed the reads using MiXCR and keeps one entry per CDR3 protein. Among under 200,000 distinct CDR3 sequences listed, just under 45% were seen once. Sequenced input: sorted CD4+, CD8+, or CD8+CD57+ T cells (not recorded which) from PBMCs. These receptors were obtained from a human donor in good health.

This clonotype has just a few counts. The chain has TRBV7-8 and TRBJ2-5; 9 positions match TRBD1. The V gene end was trimmed by 1 base and the J gene end by 5 bases; junction bases not matched to a gene: 8. This CDR3 is built from 16 residues. Germline V lookup: CDR1 SGHVS, CDR2 FQNEAQ. The CDR3 DNA sequence: TGTGCCAGCAGCTTAGACAGGGGGCGCATGTCGGAGACCCAGTACTTC. The encoded protein is CASSLDRGRMSETQYF.

This clonotype has at least ten counts. The chain links TRBV20-1 to TRBJ2-1, with D perhaps being TRBD1 or TRBD2 (5 bases each). V was shortened by 6 bases and J by 6 bases, with 21 bases between the two germline ends. Germline loops: CDR1 DFQATT, CDR2 SNEGSKA (reference sequence). CDR3 size: 15 residues. DNA of the CDR3: TGCAGTGCCCATCTGTCGGGGCAGGGTGCCAATGAGCAGTTCTTC. This encodes CSAHLSGQGANEQFF.

This clonotype was seen ten or more times. V and J are TRBV15 and TRBJ2-7; tentative D call: TRBD1 (5 bases). The length of the CDR3 is 15 residues. The germline gives CDR1 LNHNV, CDR2 YYDKDF (reference sequence). V lost 0 bases to trimming and J lost 2 bases, with 11 bases between them. Here the CDR3 DNA reads TGTGCCACCAGCAGAGAACCAGGGTCTGCCTACGAGCAGTACTTC. It codes for CATSREPGSAYEQYF.

The rearrangement joins TRBV20-1 to TRBJ1-5; the match to TRBD1 covers 8 bases. V lost 5 bases to trimming and J lost 0 bases; unmatched junction nucleotides: 6. CDR3 size: 15 residues. Per the germline V gene, CDR1 is DFQATT and CDR2 is SNEGSKA (reference sequence). This CDR3 reads CSAHSQGASNQPQHF. The CDR3 region has the DNA TGCAGTGCTCATAGCCAGGGGGCTAGCAATCAGCCCCAGCATTTT.

This clonotype has more than one count but fewer than ten. This chain connects TRBV15 to TRBJ1-6; 8 bases align to TRBD1. Germline lookup yields CDR1 LNHNV and CDR2 YYDKDF (reference sequence). The ends lost 3 bases at V and 8 bases at J; junction bases unmatched: 12. CDR3 length: 17 residues. This CDR3 is CATSREVAGGRYSPLHF. The DNA for the CDR3 is TGTGCCACCAGCAGGGAAGTGGCAGGGGGCCGTTATTCACCCCTCCACTTT.

The chain joins TRBV25-1 to TRBJ2-7; the D is unclear. Trimming cost V 3 bases and J 6 bases, with 9 bases left between them. The CDR3 is made up of 12 amino acids. The germline gives CDR1 MGHDK, CDR2 SYGVNS. CDR3: CASSDGWSEQYF. CDR3 DNA sequence: TGTGCCAGCAGTGATGGATGGAGCGAGCAGTACTTC.

The rearrangement joins TRBV18 to TRBJ2-1, with 12 bases identical to TRBD2. With V trimmed by 3 bases and J by 4 bases, 4 bases remained unmatched. Germline-derived CDR1 and CDR2 are KGHSH and LQKENI. This CDR3 is built from 16 residues. The DNA of the CDR3 is TGTGCCAGCTCACCGGCTGGGACTAGCGGGTACAATGAGCAGTTCTTC. It is translated as CASSPAGTSGYNEQFF.

The V and J genes are TRBV30 and TRBJ1-3, with D uncertain. With 3 bases removed from V and 0 bases from J, the gap between germline ends came to 9 bases. The CDR3 has 14 amino acids. Germline V gene sequence: CDR1 GTSNPN, CDR2 SVGIG (reference sequence). CDR3: CAWRAGNSGNTIYF. The CDR3 DNA reads as TGTGCCTGGAGGGCAGGAAACTCTGGAAACACCATATATTTT.

Turning to this clonotype: One end of the junction does not line up with germline, which may come from a read error. The genes are TRBV2 and TRBJ1-6; D uncertain. This CDR3 is 12 amino acids long. The germline CDR1 and CDR2 sequences are SNHLY and FYNNEI. In DNA, the CDR3 is TGCGCCAGCGGCGACAACGGTTCACCCCTCCACTTT. Its translation is CASGDNGSPLHF.

This chain joins TRBV7-6 and TRBJ2-5; tentatively, D is TRBD1 or TRBD2 (5 bases each). V lost 4 bases, J lost 4 bases, and 10 bases lay in between. CDR1 is SGHVS, CDR2 FNYEAQ, per germline. The CDR3 has 13 amino acids. CDR3 DNA: TGTGCCAGCAGCTCCCGTGGGGGAGAGACCCAGTACTTC. This sequence encodes CASSSRGGETQYF.

This clonotype was seen only a few times. The chain couples TRBV5-1 to TRBJ2-3; no clear D gene. The CDR3 runs to 15 residues. The germline V gene has CDR1 SGHRS and CDR2 YFSETQ. Trimming pared 1 base from V and 1 base from J, leaving 10 bases between. Here the CDR3 DNA reads TGCGCCAGCAGCTTGAGGAGTATGGGCACAGATACGCAGTATTTT. Amino acids: CASSLRSMGTDTQYF.

This clonotype was detected ten times or more. The chain combines TRBV27 with TRBJ2-1; D unclear. The CDR3 has 11 residues. Germline lookup yields CDR1 MNHEY and CDR2 SMNVEV (reference sequence). V dropped 2 bases and J dropped 7 bases, with 3 bases sitting between them. CDR3 sequence: CASSLRNEQFF. For the CDR3, the DNA is TGTGCCAGCAGTTTAAGAAATGAGCAGTTCTTC.